This note documents a single T cell receptor (beta chain) sequence. The antigen it binds to is not known. No qualities accompany the bases; no much larger clone lies one base away. The data are from a study of CD8 T cells in Susac syndrome (dated by TCRdb to between 2018 and 2021). Some background on the complete study: Of the Susac syndrome patients who were sequenced, six had clinically active disease and roughly 8 were in clinical remission. At blood withdrawal, Susac syndrome patients were therapy-naive, treated with corticosteroids (with IVIg additionally given to some), or treated with IVIg alone. The study compared CD8+ T cell repertoire clonality among eleven to twelve healthy donors, roughly 14 Susac syndrome patients and some 16 multiple sclerosis patients. Whether CD8+ T cell activation and differentiation in Susac syndrome was antigen driven was tested using repertoire sequencing. Beyond this particular receptor, the publication reports: Sixteen Susac-specific public clones were identified in the total CD8+ repertoire, and roughly five Susac-specific public clones were identified in the CD8+ TEMRA repertoire. Clonal expansion was seen in Susac syndrome CD8+ repertoires, peaking in CD8+ TEMRA cells and being greater in clinically active patients than in remitting ones. The TCR sequencing and HLA analysis was acknowledged to have included a relatively small number of individuals.

CDR1 LGHDT and CDR2 YNNKEL are derived from the germline V gene (reference sequence). V drops 3 bases and J drops 3 bases, leaving 16 bases in between. The CDR3 spans 16 residues, from the cysteine through the phenylalanine. The entry retains the CDR3 DNA only, 48 bases that are in frame from base 1. RNA was extracted with the RNeasy kit and roughly 0.45 to 1 ug was reverse transcribed using random hexamers. TCR beta CDR3 regions were amplified with the immunoSEQ multiplex PCR assay covering 54 Vbeta and 13 Jbeta segments. Bias from PCR amplification was corrected by using a synthetic template baseline for primer optimization and for computational correction. The original methods were these. Reads were assigned to V, D and J genes according to IMGT and analyzed in immunoSEQ Analyzer, with only productive sequences retained. To calculate clonality, Shannon entropy was normalized by log2 of the number of productive unique sequences and then subtracted from one. Public and private clones were assessed among the 100 most prevalent clones of each patient and control. Clones were defined as Susac-specific if absent from the healthy and MS cohorts, from 1052 published viral clones and from other ImmuneACCESS disease sequences. In-frame beta chains were kept once TCRdb had trimmed the public reads at Q25 with fastp and called clones with MiXCR. Every entry covers one CDR3 protein and lists the most common genes and DNA from its rows. The V and J calls follow TCRdb's processing rather than the paper's. The sample contains under 200,000 distinct CDR3 sequences, 95% of them found a single time. Approximately 0.15% of the sample is held by the ten biggest clonotypes.

High-throughput TCR beta sequencing profiled peripheral blood CD8+ and CD4+ T cells from healthy donors, Susac syndrome patients and multiple sclerosis patients. The Susac syndrome patients fulfilled recently defined diagnostic criteria for definite or probable disease. Bulk CD8+ and CD4+ T cells were purified magnetically by negative isolation, whereas CD8+ TEMRA cells were enriched by FACS. Blood was collected in EDTA tubes and processed within 24 hours, with PBMCs isolated through density gradient centrifugation. PBMCs intended for TCR sequencing were cryopreserved in liquid nitrogen and were subsequently thawed in a 37 degrees C water bath. A purity of at least 90% was achieved for sorted or isolated CD4+, CD8+ and CD8+ TEMRA cells.

The source material was CD8+ T cells from PBMCs. This chain joins TRBV3-1 to TRBJ2-3; perhaps TRBD2 is the D gene, with 6 bases matching. The sequence came from a human donor with Susac syndrome. The sequence in DNA is TGTGCCAGCAGCCACCCCCCGGCGGGAAGGACAGATACGCAGTATTTT. Its protein is CASSHPPAGRTDTQYF.